This TCR beta chain was recorded in a study of sequential checkpoint blockade in melanoma. Study background: Randomization was 1:1 between first-line nivolumab→ipilimumab and ipilimumab→nivolumab. Maintenance nivolumab came after either treatment sequence.

CDR1 is MGHDK and CDR2 is SYGVNS in the germline V gene. The CDR3 spans 16 residues. V lost 3 bases and J lost 4, with 15 bases in between. Described treatment: randomized to nivolumab then ipilimumab (arm A) or the reverse (arm B). None of the patients previously received DNA-damaging chemotherapy. PBMC sorting kept live CD3+CD8+ cells without CD19 or CD56. Generated by immunoSEQ multiplex PCR, the TCRdb table keeps only in-frame clones and is missing some. In the table there are roughly 19,000 clones, around four fifths of which are singletons. The rearrangement joins TRBV25-1 to TRBJ2-2; D is unclear. The TCR comes from a human donor with melanoma. This material consisted of CD8+ T cells sorted from blood (inferred from file names), taken from a patient given nivolumab and ipilimumab in sequence. The CDR3 DNA reads TGTGCCAGCAGTGAGAACTTCGGCGGCGTCACCGGGGAGCTGTTTTTT. Translation gives CASSENFGGVTGELFF.